This passage covers 11 T cell receptor beta chains from one sample sequenced in a study of Graves' ophthalmopathy and Graves' hyperthyroidism. The authors amplified TCR beta CDR3 regions, and they did so from RNA transcripts for repertoire sequencing. An initial RT-PCR round employing HTBI primers preceded a second-round multiplex PCR. TCRdb re-analysed the multiplex PCR reads in MiXCR, keeping a single row per CDR3 protein. The data show 340,000 or so distinct CDR3 sequences, under 20% seen once. The sequenced sample consisted of peripheral blood. These receptors were collected from an adult man with Graves' ophthalmopathy.

This clonotype has a count of ten or more. An end of the junction does not agree with germline; a read error may underlie this. The chain links TRBV2 to TRBJ1-2, with 10 bases matching TRBD1. Per the germline V gene, CDR1 is SNHLY and CDR2 is FYNNEI. This CDR3 region has 13 residues. In DNA form, the CDR3 reads TGTGTCAGCAACAAAGGGACAGGGGATGGCTACACCTTC. This encodes CVSNKGTGDGYTF.

This clonotype was observed many times. The chain couples TRBV4-1 to TRBJ2-7; D remains unclear. The CDR3 has 14 residues. The ends were cut back, 5 bases at V and 2 bases at J, with 13 bases in the middle. Germline V CDR1 and CDR2: MGHRA, YSYEKL. For the CDR3, the DNA is TGCGCCAGCAGCTCCATGGTGGGAACCTACGAGCAGTACTTC. Amino acids: CASSSMVGTYEQYF.

This clonotype occurred many times. The J gene is TRBJ1-1, the V gene TRBV6-5; D gene uncertain. Germline V gives CDR1 MNHEY, CDR2 SVGAGI. Deletions cut 7 bases from V and 3 bases from J, with 12 bases between. This CDR3 is built from 13 residues. The CDR3 DNA follows: TGTGCCAGCATGCGAGGGAGGGACACTGAAGCTTTCTTT. Translation: CASMRGRDTEAFF.

The V and J genes are TRBV3-1 and TRBJ1-5, with 8 bases that match TRBD1. In germline, CDR1 is LGHDT, CDR2 YNNKEL (reference sequence). The junction had 2 bases not matched to a gene; V was cut back by 1 base and J by 0 bases. The CDR3 extends over 16 amino acids. The CDR3 coding sequence is TGTGCCAGCAGCCAAGGGGACAGGATTAGCAATCAGCCCCAGCATTTT. It translates to CASSQGDRISNQPQHF.

This clonotype has at least ten counts. The CDR3 protein is CASSAGDTGYEQYF. Written as DNA, the CDR3 is TGTGCCAGCAGCGCGGGGGACACCGGGTACGAGCAGTACTTC. The V and J genes are TRBV7-2 and TRBJ2-7, with D perhaps TRBD2 (7 bases). The CDR3 has 14 residues. CDR1 and CDR2 from the germline V gene are SGHTA and FQGNSA. V shed 5 bases and J shed 4 bases, with 15 bases lying between them. The full variable domain, its missing parts supplied by reference TRBV7-2 and TRBJ2-7, is GAGVSQSPSNKVTEKGKDVELRCDPISGHTALYWYRQSLGQGLEFLIYFQGNSAPDKSGLPSDRFSAERTGGSVSTLTIQRTQQEDSAVYLCASSAGDTGYEQYFGPGTRLTVT.

There are many counts of this clonotype. The chain recombines TRBV5-1 with TRBJ2-5, with 12 bases matching TRBD2. V was pared by 4 bases and J by 6 bases, with 10 bases of the junction left unmatched. Germline V lookup: CDR1 SGHRS, CDR2 YFSETQ. The CDR3 contains 16 residues. The DNA of the CDR3 is TGCGCCAGCAGCGATCACAGACTAGCGGGAGCCCAGACCCAGTACTTC. This translates into CASSDHRLAGAQTQYF.

In its sample, this clonotype was seen many times. The V call is TRBV6-5, the J call TRBJ2-7; the match to TRBD2 covers 7 bases. V lost 3 bases and J lost 4; bases outside the gene matches: 9. The CDR3 runs to 15 residues. Germline CDR1 MNHEY, CDR2 SVGAGI. CDR3 amino acids: CASSYQRGPRYEQYF. The CDR3 nucleotides read TGTGCCAGCAGTTATCAGCGGGGCCCCCGTTACGAGCAGTACTTC.

This clonotype showed up many times. This chain connects TRBV2 to TRBJ2-5; 12 bases match TRBD2. Losses at the gene ends were 2 bases for V and 2 bases for J; bases not matched to a gene: 3. The CDR3 is 16 residues long. Germline-derived CDR1 and CDR2 are SNHLY and FYNNEI. The CDR3 is CASSERLAGGQETQYF. In DNA form, the CDR3 reads TGTGCCAGCAGTGAAAGGCTAGCGGGGGGGCAAGAGACCCAGTACTTC.

This clonotype was found many times. J is TRBJ2-7 and V is TRBV6-5; D remains ambiguous. V dropped 4 bases and J dropped 6 bases, with 22 bases sitting between them. CDR1 and CDR2 from the germline V gene are MNHEY and SVGAGI. The CDR3 totals 16 residues. CDR3 region: CASSSLHTSLSAEQYF. The CDR3 DNA is TGTGCCAGCAGTTCCCTGCACACCTCACTTTCCGCCGAGCAGTACTTC.

This clonotype was recorded at least ten times. V usage is TRBV7-2 and J usage is TRBJ2-2, with D maybe TRBD1 (6 bases). CDR1 SGHTA and CDR2 FQGNSA come from the germline V gene. This CDR3 comprises 15 residues. Trimming stripped 8 bases from V and 2 bases from J, with 15 bases between. The CDR3 DNA reads TGTGCCAGCTTATTGGACAGAAGTAACACCGGGGAGCTGTTTTTT. Protein product: CASLLDRSNTGELFF.

This clonotype occurred many times. This rearrangement joins TRBV13 to TRBJ2-5, with 8 bases aligning to TRBD2. V shed 5 bases, J shed 2 bases, and the junction held 7 bases outside the gene matches. CDR3 length: 15 residues. Germline assignment: CDR1 PRHDT and CDR2 FYEKMQ (reference sequence). This CDR3 is CASSLGRGGQETQYF. The CDR3 DNA sequence: TGTGCCAGCAGCCTCGGGAGGGGGGGTCAAGAGACCCAGTACTTC.